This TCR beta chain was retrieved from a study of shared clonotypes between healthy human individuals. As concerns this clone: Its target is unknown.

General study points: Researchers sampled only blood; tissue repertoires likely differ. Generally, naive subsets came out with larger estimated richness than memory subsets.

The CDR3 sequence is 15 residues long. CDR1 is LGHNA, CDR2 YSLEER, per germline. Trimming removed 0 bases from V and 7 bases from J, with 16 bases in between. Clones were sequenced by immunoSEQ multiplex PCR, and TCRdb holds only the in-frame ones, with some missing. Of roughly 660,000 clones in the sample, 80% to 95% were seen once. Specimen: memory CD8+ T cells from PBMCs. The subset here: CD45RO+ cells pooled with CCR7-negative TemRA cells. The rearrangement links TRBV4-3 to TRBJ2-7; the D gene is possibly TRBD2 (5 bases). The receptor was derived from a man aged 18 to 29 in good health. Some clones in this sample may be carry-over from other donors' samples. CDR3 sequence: CASSQDPRGGWEQYF. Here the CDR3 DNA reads TGCGCCAGCAGCCAAGATCCCCGGGGTGGATGGGAGCAGTACTTC.